One and the same sample provided the 23 T cell receptor beta chains below, sequenced in a study of vaccination effects on CD4 cells after COVID-19. Cells that had been cultured for 10 days were the source of isolated CD4+ T cells. The individual was infected with SARS-CoV-2 between March and December 2020, as confirmed by PCR. All study participants received two doses of BNT162b2 or mRNA-1273 vaccine. The antigens these receptors bind are not known. Clones were read by immunoSEQ multiplex PCR, and TCRdb kept only the in-frame ones, dropping some. The repertoire holds 45,000 to 55,000 clones, with around 80% as singletons. This specimen consisted of CD4+ T cells from PBMCs cultured without peptide, obtained after COVID-19 vaccination. These TCRs come from a human donor who had a prior SARS-CoV-2 infection.

The CDR3 here is CASSFLAGSSYNEQFF. CDR3 DNA: TGTGCCAGCAGTTTTTTAGCGGGAAGCTCCTACAATGAGCAGTTCTTC. The genes are TRBV28 and TRBJ2-1; 8 bases agree with TRBD2. Germline CDR1 is MDHEN and CDR2 is SYDVKM. The CDR3 consists of 16 residues. The V and J ends lost 3 bases and 0 bases, in that order; junction bases with no gene match: 4.

The DNA of the CDR3 is TGTGCCAGCAGCCGGACTAGCGCGTCCTACGAGCAGTACTTC. Translation: CASSRTSASYEQYF. The rearrangement joins TRBV6-9 to TRBJ2-7; TRBD2 agrees at 9 bases. Trimming removed 6 bases from V and 1 base from J; junction bases left unmatched: 4. The CDR3 has 14 residues. Germline loops: CDR1 MNHGY, CDR2 SVAAGI.

The V gene is TRBV24-1, the J gene TRBJ2-3; 8 bases are a match to TRBD1. Germline CDR1 KGHDR, CDR2 SFDVKD. V trimming: 7 bases; J trimming: 7 bases; junction bases outside the gene matches: 9. The CDR3 has 14 residues. Written as DNA, the CDR3 is TGTGCCACCAGCCCCGGACAGGGATCATATACGCAGTATTTT. Protein sequence: CATSPGQGSYTQYF.

The chain has TRBV4-1 and TRBJ2-5; D unclear. Trimming cost V 0 bases and J 3 bases, with 11 bases left between them. This CDR3 has 15 residues. CDR1 is MGHRA and CDR2 is YSYEKL in the germline V gene. In nucleotides, the CDR3 is TGCGCCAGCAGCCAAGATTATACTCGTAAAGAGACCCAGTACTTC. Its translation is CASSQDYTRKETQYF.

The chain has TRBV3-1 (or the pseudogene TRBV3-2) and TRBJ2-5; weak D call: TRBD1 (5 bases). Germline CDR1 LGHDT, CDR2 YNNKEL (reference sequence). V was clipped by 0 bases and J by 1 base, with 12 bases between them. The CDR3 contains 16 residues. The CDR3, as DNA: TGTGCCAGCAGCCAAGAGTTTGACAGACGCCAAGAGACCCAGTACTTC. This codes for CASSQEFDRRQETQYF.

The V and J genes are TRBV4-2 and TRBJ2-2, with no clear D. Trimming left V 1 base short and J 1 base short, with 7 bases between. Germline V lookup: CDR1 LGHNA, CDR2 YNFKEQ. This CDR3 comprises 15 residues. In nucleotides, the CDR3 is TGTGCCAGCAGCCAAGCGCCGGGGAACACCGGGGAGCTGTTTTTT. Amino acid sequence: CASSQAPGNTGELFF.

The chain uses TRBV15 and TRBJ2-7; TRBD1 matches 10 bases. V lost 4 bases and J lost 9; bases outside the gene matches: 15. The CDR3 sequence is 16 residues long. The V gene's germline CDR1 is LNHNV and CDR2 YYDKDF (reference sequence). CDR3 in amino acids: CATSKGRDRGLFGQYF. The DNA of the CDR3 is TGTGCCACCAGCAAAGGACGGGACAGGGGTCTTTTTGGGCAGTACTTC.

CDR3 in DNA: TGTGCCAGCAGCTTCCGCGCGGCGCGGAATTCGAACACTGAAGCTTTCTTT. It translates to CASSFRAARNSNTEAFF. The V gene is TRBV7-9, the J gene TRBJ1-1; D ambiguous. V lost 3 bases and J 1 base, leaving 18 bases between the germline ends. This CDR3 contains 17 residues. The germline V gene has CDR1 SEHNR and CDR2 FQNEAQ (reference sequence). Variable domain in full (rest from reference TRBV7-9 and TRBJ1-1): DTGVSQNPRHKITKRGQNVTFRCDPISEHNRLYWYRQTLGQGPEFLTYFQNEAQLEKSRLLSDRFSAERPKGSFSTLEIQRTEQGDSAMYLCASSFRAARNSNTEAFFGQGTRLTVV.

This clone showed up just a few times. The chain combines TRBV7-2 with TRBJ2-3; D not certain. The CDR3 length is 12 residues. Germline V gene sequence: CDR1 SGHTA, CDR2 FQGNSA. Trimming removed 4 bases from V and 8 bases from J, with 10 bases in between. In DNA form, the CDR3 reads TGTGCCAGCAGCTCCGGCAGAGGTACGCAGTATTTT. It yields the protein CASSSGRGTQYF.

The chain combines TRBV10-3 with TRBJ2-5; 13 bases map to TRBD2. Germline assignment: CDR1 ENHRY and CDR2 SYGVKD. CDR3 length: 18 amino acids. Trimming at V came to 3 bases and at J to 5 bases, leaving 12 bases not matched to a gene. CDR3 protein: CAISDLYSGTSGTETQYF. The CDR3 nucleotides are TGTGCCATCAGTGATCTATATTCCGGGACTAGCGGGACTGAGACCCAGTACTTC.

This chain links TRBV7-2 with TRBJ2-3; 8 bases fit TRBD2. The J segment lost 5 bases and the V segment lost 1 base, leaving 8 bases of the junction unmatched. Germline CDR1 SGHTA, CDR2 FQGNSA. The CDR3 runs to 16 residues. The CDR3 region has the DNA TGTGCCAGCAGCTTAGATCCCCTAGCGGGCCTAGATACGCAGTATTTT. It is translated as CASSLDPLAGLDTQYF.

The J gene is TRBJ1-3, the V gene TRBV3-1 (or the pseudogene TRBV3-2); D not resolved. V lost 4 bases and J 4 bases, leaving 8 bases between the germline ends. The CDR3 is 13 amino acids. CDR1 is LGHDT and CDR2 is YNNKEL in the germline V gene (reference sequence). The CDR3 loop is CASSRTGGNTIYF. CDR3 nucleotides: TGTGCCAGCAGCCGAACGGGGGGAAACACCATATATTTT.

V gene TRBV5-4 combines with J gene TRBJ2-5; D possibly corresponds to TRBD1 (5 bases). The CDR3 has 14 amino acids. Trimming shortened V by 4 bases and J by 5 bases, and 15 bases separated the two germline ends. The germline CDR1 and CDR2 sequences are SGHNT and YYREEE (reference sequence). The CDR3 region is CASSDNRKGETQYF. The CDR3 DNA reads TGTGCCAGCAGCGACAATCGAAAGGGGGAGACCCAGTACTTC. Based on the CDR3 plus reference TRBV5-4 and TRBJ2-5, the full variable domain is ETGVTQSPTHLIKTRGQQVTLRCSSQSGHNTVSWYQQALGQGPQFIFQYYREEENGRGNFPPRFSGLQFPNYSSELNVNALELDDSALYLCASSDNRKGETQYFGPGTRLLVL.

This clone came up a few times. The CDR3 sequence: CASSPRTSGSSDTQYF. The CDR3 coding sequence is TGTGCCAGCAGCCCCCGGACTAGCGGGAGTTCAGATACGCAGTATTTT. The V call is TRBV7-6, the J call TRBJ2-3; TRBD2 matches at 13 bases. Germline-derived CDR1 and CDR2 are SGHVS and FNYEAQ. CDR3 size: 16 residues. The V gene end was trimmed by 5 bases and the J gene end by 4 bases; junction bases not matched to a gene: 6.

This sequence joins TRBV5-1 and TRBJ2-1, with unresolved D. The V gene's germline CDR1 is SGHRS and CDR2 YFSETQ. The V end was cut by 7 bases, the J end by 8 bases, with 19 bases between. The CDR3 runs to 14 residues. CDR3 nucleotides: TGCGCCAGCCGTACCCTCGTTAATATCGATGAGCAGTTCTTC. Translating gives CASRTLVNIDEQFF. The full variable domain, rest sourced from reference TRBV5-1 and TRBJ2-1, is KAGVTQTPRYLIKTRGQQVTLSCSPISGHRSVSWYQQTPGQGLQFLFEYFSETQRNKGNFPGRFSGRQFSNSRSEMNVSTLELGDSALYLCASRTLVNIDEQFFGPGTRLTVL.

The CDR3 DNA sequence: TGCGCCAGCAGGGGTAGCGGAGCCTACAATGAGCAGTTCTTC. Its translation: CASRGSGAYNEQFF. V and J are TRBV5-1 and TRBJ2-1, with D perhaps matching TRBD2 (6 bases). Germline lookup yields CDR1 SGHRS and CDR2 YFSETQ. V dropped 5 bases and J dropped 2 bases, with 11 bases sitting between them. This CDR3 has 14 residues.

The genes are TRBV7-8 and TRBJ2-7, with 11 bases matching TRBD1. CDR1 and CDR2 (germline): SGHVS, FQNEAQ. The ends lost 2 bases at V and 4 bases at J; junction bases unmatched: 10. The CDR3 covers 17 residues. The CDR3 bases are TGTGCCAGCAGCTTAAGTTTCCGGGGACAGGGGGGATACGAGCAGTACTTC. Its translation: CASSLSFRGQGGYEQYF.

In DNA, the CDR3 is TGTGCCAGCAGCTTGGAAGGGACTAGCCTGTTGGAGACCCAGTACTTC. Translated, it gives CASSLEGTSLLETQYF. The chain combines TRBV5-4 with TRBJ2-5; TRBD2 matches at 9 bases. The length of the CDR3 is 16 residues. Per the germline V gene, CDR1 is SGHNT and CDR2 is YYREEE (reference sequence). The ends lost 0 bases at V and 5 bases at J; junction bases unmatched: 8.

The V gene is TRBV6-5, the J gene TRBJ2-3, with D perhaps TRBD2 (5 bases). CDR3 length: 13 residues. Trimming left V 7 bases short and J 5 bases short, with 13 bases between. Looked up from germline, CDR1 is MNHEY and CDR2 is SVGAGI. CDR3 in amino acids: CASIPPGVDTQYF. The CDR3 DNA follows: TGTGCCAGCATCCCTCCCGGGGTAGATACGCAGTATTTT.

The V and J genes are TRBV30 and TRBJ2-1, with TRBD2 matching over 12 bases. The CDR3 spans 15 residues. Germline CDR1 is GTSNPN and CDR2 is SVGIG (reference sequence). Losses at the gene ends were 1 base for V and 7 bases for J; bases not matched to a gene: 5. This CDR3 is CAWSALAGGLNEQFF. For the CDR3, the DNA is TGTGCCTGGAGTGCGCTAGCGGGGGGGTTAAATGAGCAGTTCTTC.

The chain recombines TRBV6-5 with TRBJ1-2; 9 positions agree with TRBD1. Trimming removed 5 bases from V and 12 bases from J; junction bases left unmatched: 7. This CDR3 is 12 amino acids long. Germline V CDR1 and CDR2: MNHEY, SVGAGI. CDR3 in amino acids: CASSPGQGRNTF. The CDR3, as DNA: TGTGCCAGCAGTCCGGGACAGGGTCGGAACACCTTC.

The chain recombines TRBV9 with TRBJ2-3; 8 bases fit TRBD2. Germline V gives CDR1 SGDLS, CDR2 YYNGEE. The CDR3 spans 15 residues. Trimming at V came to 1 base and at J to 2 bases, leaving 3 bases not matched to a gene. CDR3 region: CASSVLSGNTDTQYF. CDR3 bases: TGTGCCAGCAGCGTACTTAGCGGGAACACAGATACGCAGTATTTT.

This chain links TRBV5-5 with TRBJ2-7, with D possibly TRBD1 on 6 matching bases. The CDR3 loop spans 15 amino acids. Germline V gene data show CDR1 as SGHKS and CDR2 as YYEKEE (reference sequence). Trimming stripped 0 bases from V and 4 bases from J, with 14 bases between. CDR3 sequence: CASSLGPDSTYEQYF. CDR3 DNA sequence: TGTGCCAGCAGCTTGGGGCCGGACAGTACATACGAGCAGTACTTC.